This is a list of T cell receptor beta chains from one sample in a study of blood T cell repertoires in COVID-19. Repertoires were generated with immunoSEQ multiplex PCR, while TCRdb's copy carries only in-frame clones and drops some. The repertoire holds 150,000 to 170,000 clones, with around 85% as singletons. Sequencing input: peripheral blood. These receptors were obtained from a man aged 55 to 70 with COVID-19, enrolled during active disease. Each CDR3 is given with its conserved first and last residue. The D gene is left open where the match is weak. Rows give clone size only sometimes, using once, few, many, or a class for an expanded clone.

.,TRBV9,.,TRBJ2-3,CASSSPGTVTDTQYF,TGTGCCAGCAGCTCCCCCGGGACTGTCACAGATACGCAGTATTTT
.,TRBV4-1,.,TRBJ2-7,CASSQQGTSYEQYF,TGCGCCAGCAGCCAACAGGGGACCTCCTACGAGCAGTACTTC
TRBD1,TRBV18,.,TRBJ1-1,CASSPQGQGTEAFF,TGTGCCAGCTCACCTCAGGGACAGGGAACTGAAGCTTTCTTT
TRBD1,TRBV9,.,TRBJ1-4,CASSVSTGNNEKLFF,TGTGCCAGCAGCGTCTCGACAGGGAACAATGAAAAACTGTTTTTT
TRBD1,TRBV7-2,.,TRBJ1-5,CASSLGGQGDNQPQHF,TGTGCCAGCAGCTTAGGAGGACAGGGAGACAATCAGCCCCAGCATTTT
.,TRBV7-9,.,TRBJ1-1,CASSASGNTEAFF,TGTGCCAGCAGCGCCAGCGGGAACACTGAAGCTTTCTTT
.,TRBV7-9,few,TRBJ2-7,CASSPRAHEQYF,TGTGCCAGCAGCCCCCGCGCACACGAGCAGTACTTC
.,TRBV10-3,once,TRBJ1-1,CAISEGDRPQAFF,TGTGCCATCAGTGAAGGTGACAGGCCTCAAGCTTTCTTT
.,TRBV6-2/TRBV6-3,.,TRBJ1-6,CASSPETGISSPLHF,TGTGCCAGCAGTCCCGAGACAGGAATCAGTTCACCCCTCCACTTT
TRBD2,TRBV4-1,.,TRBJ2-7,CASSLALAGTYEQYF,TGCGCCAGCAGCCTTGCCCTAGCGGGGACCTACGAGCAGTACTTC
TRBD1,TRBV6-2/TRBV6-3,.,TRBJ2-6,CASSSVPGGAGANVLTF,TGTGCCAGCAGTTCCGTCCCAGGGGGCGCTGGGGCCAACGTCCTGACTTTC
TRBD1,TRBV28,.,TRBJ1-2,CASKWTGRNLYGYTF,TGTGCCAGCAAATGGACAGGAAGAAACCTCTATGGCTACACCTTC
.,TRBV23-1,.,TRBJ1-6,CASIGVPSSSSYNSPLHF,TGCGCCAGCATCGGGGTTCCCTCTTCGAGCTCCTATAATTCACCCCTCCACTTT
.,TRBV29-1,.,TRBJ2-7,CSVVGNSYEQYF,TGCAGCGTTGTGGGCAACTCCTACGAGCAGTACTTC
.,TRBV9,few,TRBJ2-7,CASSVGLGDEQYF,TGTGCCAGCAGCGTAGGGCTAGGGGATGAGCAGTACTTC
TRBD2,TRBV28,.,TRBJ2-7,CASSFTGRATYEQYF,TGTGCCAGCAGTTTTACCGGGAGGGCAACCTACGAGCAGTACTTC
TRBD1,TRBV7-8,once,TRBJ2-3,CASSLDRGSDTQYF,TGTGCCAGCAGCTTGGACAGGGGGTCGGATACGCAGTATTTT
.,TRBV4-2,few,TRBJ1-1,CASSQDRWAGEAFF,TGTGCCAGCAGCCAAGATCGGTGGGCAGGTGAAGCTTTCTTT
TRBD2,TRBV19,.,TRBJ2-3,CASSSLRGAPTDTQYF,TGTGCCAGTAGTTCTCTGCGGGGGGCTCCCACAGATACGCAGTATTTT
.,TRBV9,.,TRBJ1-1,CASSVFGSGNTEAFF,TGTGCCAGCAGCGTATTTGGGTCAGGGAACACTGAAGCTTTCTTT
.,TRBV6-2/TRBV6-3,few,TRBJ1-2,CASSYSSTPSPKYGYTF,TGTGCCAGCAGTTACTCGAGTACCCCATCCCCCAAGTATGGCTACACCTTC
TRBD1,TRBV5-6,once,TRBJ2-4,CASSLDRARNIQYF,TGTGCCAGCAGCCTCGACAGGGCGCGTAACATTCAGTACTTC
TRBD1,TRBV28,.,TRBJ2-1,CASSLYNYRGVNYNEQFF,TGTGCCAGCAGTTTATACAATTACAGGGGAGTAAACTACAATGAGCAGTTCTTC
TRBD1,TRBV19,.,TRBJ1-2,CASSSERTGFGGYTF,TGTGCCAGTAGTAGCGAACGGACAGGGTTCGGTGGCTACACCTTC
.,TRBV19,few,TRBJ2-7,CASSIPGRNSYEQYF,TGTGCCAGTAGTATCCCCGGGAGAAATTCCTACGAGCAGTACTTC
.,TRBV19,.,TRBJ1-1,CASSIDQATNTEAFF,TGTGCCAGTAGTATAGATCAGGCCACGAACACTGAAGCTTTCTTT
.,TRBV7-9,few,TRBJ1-2,CASSERQNYGYTF,TGTGCCAGCAGCGAGAGACAGAACTATGGCTACACCTTC
.,TRBV4-1,.,TRBJ2-2,CASSQRSGDNTGELFF,TGCGCCAGCAGCCAGCGAAGCGGAGATAACACCGGGGAGCTGTTTTTT